Included here is one T cell receptor beta chain sequence, with context. How the authors handled the data: From reference gene primer amplification, estimates of nucleated cell counts were derived. Some clones are missing from TCRdb's copy, which holds only in-frame ones; the method was immunoSEQ multiplex PCR. The V and J calls and clone size are taken from that table; D and trimming were inferred from the DNA. The table records 200,000 to 250,000 clones, more than 70% of them present only once. The data originate from a study of blood T cell repertoires in COVID-19. This TCR derives from a woman in her 40s who had recovered from COVID-19. Source material: peripheral blood.

CDR3 sequence (DNA): TGTGCCAGCCGCGGTGGAGCTGCATGGAGTTCACCCCTCCACTTT. This encodes CASRGGAAWSSPLHF. The chain has TRBV6-5 and TRBJ1-6, with D unclear. Germline CDR1 is MNHEY and CDR2 is SVGAGI. The CDR3 consists of 15 residues. V lost 8 bases to trimming and J lost 9 bases, with 20 bases between them.